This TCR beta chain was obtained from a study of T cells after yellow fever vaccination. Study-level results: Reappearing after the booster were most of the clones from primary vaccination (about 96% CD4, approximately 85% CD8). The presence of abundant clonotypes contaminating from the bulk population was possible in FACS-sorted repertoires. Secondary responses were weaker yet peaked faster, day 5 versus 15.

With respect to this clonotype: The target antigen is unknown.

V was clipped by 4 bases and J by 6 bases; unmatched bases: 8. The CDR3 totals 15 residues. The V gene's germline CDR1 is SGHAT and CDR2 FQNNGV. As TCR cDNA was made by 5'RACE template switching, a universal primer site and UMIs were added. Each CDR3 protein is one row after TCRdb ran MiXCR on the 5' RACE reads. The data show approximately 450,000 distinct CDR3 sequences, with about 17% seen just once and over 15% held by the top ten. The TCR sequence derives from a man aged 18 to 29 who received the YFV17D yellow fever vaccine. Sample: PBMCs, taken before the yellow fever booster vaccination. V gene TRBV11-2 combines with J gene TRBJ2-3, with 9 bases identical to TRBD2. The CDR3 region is CASSWLGGGADTQYF. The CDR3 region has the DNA TGTGCCAGCAGCTGGCTTGGCGGGGGGGCGGATACGCAGTATTTT. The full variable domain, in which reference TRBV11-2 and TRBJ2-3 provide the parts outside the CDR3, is EAGVAQSPRYKIIEKRQSVAFWCNPISGHATLYWYQQILGQGPKLLIQFQNNGVVDDSQLPKDRFSAERLKGVDSTLKIQPAKLEDSAVYLCASSWLGGGADTQYFGPGTRLTVL.